The rows below give T cell receptor beta chains drawn from one sample of a study of Ad26.COV2.S vaccination and SARS-CoV-2 variants. Here immunoSEQ multiplex PCR was the method, and the copy in TCRdb shows in-frame clones only, minus some. The sample contains hundreds of thousands of clones, around 90% of which appear only once. The material sequenced was peripheral blood, taken in a trial of Ad26.COV2.S vaccine versus placebo. These receptors were taken from a person between 18 and 59 years old who received the Ad26.COV2.S COVID-19 vaccine or a placebo. CDR3s include the opening cysteine and the closing phenylalanine or tryptophan. The D gene is left open where the match is weak. Part of the rows lack a size; the others show once, few, many or a class for expanded clones.

size	V	J	D	DNA	CDR3
NA	TRBV3-1/TRBV3-2	TRBJ2-3	TRBD2	TGTGCCAGCAGCCCTGGGACTAGCGGGGGGTCCGATACGCAGTATTTT	CASSPGTSGGSDTQYF
once	TRBV10-3	TRBJ1-1	TRBD1	TGTGCCATCAGCGGACAGGGCGCTGAAGCTTTCTTT	CAISGQGAEAFF
NA	TRBV5-1	TRBJ2-5	TRBD2	TGCGCCAGCAGCTTGACTAGCGGGGGAGAGACCCAGTACTTC	CASSLTSGGETQYF
once	TRBV28	TRBJ1-2	TRBD1	TGTGCCGGGACCCCAAGGGGGCGCGACTATGGCTACACCTTC	CAGTPRGRDYGYTF
once	TRBV2	TRBJ2-2	TRBD2	TGTGCCAGCAGTGAAGCGGGGACTAGCGGGGGGGCCTCCGGGGAGCTGTTTTTT	CASSEAGTSGGASGELFF
NA	TRBV7-9	TRBJ1-5	NA	TGTGCCAGCAGCTCAGGGCCTCAGCAGCCCCAGCATTTT	CASSSGPQQPQHF
NA	TRBV6-1	TRBJ1-3	NA	TGTGCCAGCAGTGAAGAAAGGGGTGGTGGAAACACCATATATTTT	CASSEERGGGNTIYF
NA	TRBV7-6	TRBJ1-6	TRBD1	TGTGCCAGCAGCTGGGGGACAGAAAATTCACCCCTCCACTTT	CASSWGTENSPLHF
NA	TRBV20-1	TRBJ2-3	TRBD1	TGCAGTGCTAGTAAACTCCCGGGACAGGGGGCCGCAGATACGCAGTATTTT	CSASKLPGQGAADTQYF
NA	TRBV3-1/TRBV3-2	TRBJ2-1	TRBD2	TGTGCCAGCAGCCAGATAAAGGTGGCGGGGGTTAATTTCGATGAGCAGTTCTTC	CASSQIKVAGVNFDEQFF
NA	TRBV7-9	TRBJ2-3	NA	TGTGCCAGCAGCTTAGGATGGGGGCCGGCGCAGCAGTATTTT	CASSLGWGPAQQYF
NA	TRBV3-1/TRBV3-2	TRBJ2-7	NA	TGTGCCAGCAGCCAAGTTGGGGGTTTCTACGAGCAGTACTTC	CASSQVGGFYEQYF
NA	TRBV7-2	TRBJ2-3	TRBD1	TGTGCCAGCAGCTTCGCCGAGGGGGCGGCAGATACGCAGTATTTT	CASSFAEGAADTQYF
NA	TRBV12-3/TRBV12-4	TRBJ2-5	NA	TGTGCCAGCAGTCCCGGGGAGACCCAGTACTTC	CASSPGETQYF
NA	TRBV3-1/TRBV3-2	TRBJ2-5	NA	TGTGCCAGCAGCCAAGGGGGGACGGACCAAGAGACCCAGTACTTC	CASSQGGTDQETQYF
NA	TRBV5-5	TRBJ2-3	TRBD1	TGTGCCAGCAGCTTGGAGGGGGCGCGGACAGATACGCAGTATTTT	CASSLEGARTDTQYF
few	TRBV27	TRBJ1-5	TRBD1	TGTGCCAGCAGTGACAGGGTTCAGCCCCAGCATTTT	CASSDRVQPQHF
NA	TRBV28	TRBJ2-5	NA	TGTGCCAGCAGTTTGTGGGGAGGATCTGAAGAGACCCAGTACTTC	CASSLWGGSEETQYF
once	TRBV30	TRBJ1-4	NA	TGTGCCTGGAGTGTACGGGGCAGGGTTGATGAAAAACTGTTTTTT	CAWSVRGRVDEKLFF
NA	TRBV15	TRBJ1-4	NA	TGTGCCACCAGCAGAGACTACCCTTCGGCTAATGAAAAACTGTTTTTT	CATSRDYPSANEKLFF
NA	TRBV6-5	TRBJ2-1	NA	TGTGCCAGCAGCCGCACAGAGGGGGGGGCCTGGGAGCAGTTCTTC	CASSRTEGGAWEQFF
NA	TRBV6-5	TRBJ2-7	NA	TGTGCCAGCAGTTACTCCGGGGCTCCCTACGAGCAGTACTTC	CASSYSGAPYEQYF
many	TRBV6-2/TRBV6-3	TRBJ1-5	TRBD1	TGTGCCAGCAGTTACCCGAACCTGGGACAGGGGTATCAGCCCCAGCATTTT	CASSYPNLGQGYQPQHF
NA	TRBV7-9	TRBJ2-3	NA	TGTGCCAGCAGCTTAGGACGGCCATTCTCTAGCACAGATACGCAGTATTTT	CASSLGRPFSSTDTQYF
NA	TRBV6-2/TRBV6-3	TRBJ2-7	TRBD1	TGTGCCAGCAGTTACTCGGGGACAGGCACCTACGAGCAGTACTTC	CASSYSGTGTYEQYF
NA	TRBV14	TRBJ1-2	NA	TGTGCCAGCAGCCAAGACTTCCCGTATTATGGCTACACCTTC	CASSQDFPYYGYTF
NA	TRBV30	TRBJ2-1	NA	TGTGCCTGGAGTCGGGGTCGACGAAACAATGAGCAGTTCTTC	CAWSRGRRNNEQFF
once	TRBV7-9	TRBJ2-3	NA	TGTGCCAGCAGCTTAGAGGTCAGGATTATAGATACGCAGTATTTT	CASSLEVRIIDTQYF
few	TRBV3-1/TRBV3-2	TRBJ1-2	NA	TGTGCCAGCAGCCAATTGAGAGGGTTTGATGGCTACACCTTC	CASSQLRGFDGYTF
once	TRBV5-6	TRBJ2-2	NA	TGTGCCAGCAGCTTGGTGGCGGCTGGGGAGCTGTTTTTT	CASSLVAAGELFF
NA	TRBV5-6	TRBJ2-7	TRBD2	TGTGCCAGCAGAGCGGGTATAGCGGGGTCGAGTTACGAGCAGTACTTC	CASRAGIAGSSYEQYF
NA	TRBV5-1	TRBJ2-7	TRBD1	TGCGCCAGCAGCTCCCAGGGGGACAGGGGCTACGAGCAGTACTTC	CASSSQGDRGYEQYF
NA	TRBV19	TRBJ2-1	TRBD2	TGTGCCAGTAGAGGCACTAGCGGGACTACCTACAATGAGCAGTTCTTC	CASRGTSGTTYNEQFF
NA	TRBV3-1/TRBV3-2	TRBJ2-7	NA	TGTGCCAGCACCACAACTAGAGGTTCCTACGAGCAGTACTTC	CASTTTRGSYEQYF
NA	TRBV11-2	TRBJ2-1	NA	TGTGCCAGCAGCTTAGCCCGCAATGAGCAGTTCTTC	CASSLARNEQFF
NA	TRBV12-3/TRBV12-4	TRBJ2-1	NA	TGTGCCAGCAGTTTAGCAATTAAAAATGAGCAGTTCTTC	CASSLAIKNEQFF
NA	TRBV3-1/TRBV3-2	TRBJ2-3	TRBD2	TGTGCCAGCAGCGCTCTATCTTGGGAGCGGGGGACTAGCACAGATACGCAGTATTTT	CASSALSWERGTSTDTQYF
NA	TRBV19	TRBJ2-7	NA	TGTGCCAGTAGCCATGGATGGACAGCTTCCTACGAGCAGTACTTC	CASSHGWTASYEQYF
once	TRBV5-4	TRBJ1-2	NA	TGTGCCAGCAGCTTGCCTTACCTCGACAGGACTAACTATGGCTACACCTTC	CASSLPYLDRTNYGYTF
NA	TRBV4-3	TRBJ1-4	NA	TGCGCCAGCACCTCCCCCGCTTCTAATGAAAAACTGTTTTTT	CASTSPASNEKLFF
NA	TRBV9	TRBJ1-3	NA	TGTGCCAGCAGCGATACAGGGTTAAGTGGGACCATCCTATATTTT	CASSDTGLSGTILYF
NA	TRBV7-9	TRBJ2-7	TRBD2	TGTGCCAGCAGCTCCGATAGCGGGGGGAAGAACGAGCAGTACTTC	CASSSDSGGKNEQYF
NA	TRBV7-8	TRBJ1-2	TRBD1	TGTGCCAGCGGGTCCATGGGACAGTCCTATGGCTACACCTTC	CASGSMGQSYGYTF
NA	TRBV2	TRBJ2-7	NA	TGTGCCAGCAATGAAGGACAGCTCTACGAGCAGTACTTC	CASNEGQLYEQYF
NA	TRBV6-5	TRBJ1-2	NA	TGTGCCAGCAGTTACTCGAGCGGACAGCTCAGCTATGGCTACACCTTC	CASSYSSGQLSYGYTF
NA	TRBV15	TRBJ1-2	NA	TGTGCCACCAGCCCGAGACCGGGGTCTAACTATGGCTACACCTTC	CATSPRPGSNYGYTF
NA	TRBV27	TRBJ1-4	NA	TGTGCCAGCAGTTTATGGGACGGCGGAGAAAAACTGTTTTTT	CASSLWDGGEKLFF
NA	TRBV7-2	TRBJ1-1	NA	TGTGCCAGCAGCTTAGAGGCAGGTTACACTGAAGCTTTCTTT	CASSLEAGYTEAFF
NA	TRBV9	TRBJ1-3	NA	TGTGCCAGCAGCGTAGAGGGGGGATCTGGAAACACCATATATTTT	CASSVEGGSGNTIYF